A selection of T cell receptor beta chains follows, all from one sample in a study of CD8 T cells in Susac syndrome. TCRdb processed the immunoSEQ multiplex PCR reads anew with MiXCR; each CDR3 protein has one entry. The table shows about 400,000 distinct CDR3 sequences, with around 85% occurring only once. The sample taken for sequencing was CD8+ T cells from PBMCs. Every receptor here comes from a human donor with multiple sclerosis. CDR3s include the opening cysteine and the closing phenylalanine or tryptophan. Each record gives: clone size, J gene, V gene, D gene, CDR3 length, CDR3 protein, CDR3 DNA. A D gene is named only where the DNA matches it firmly. Some rows mark clone size as missing; the rest say once, few, many or name a class of expanded clone.

- | TRBJ2-1 | TRBV27 | - | 14 | CASSQYFGTNEQFF | TGTGCCAGCAGTCAATATTTCGGAACCAATGAGCAGTTCTTC
- | TRBJ1-2 | TRBV7-8 | - | 13 | CASSLAGRKPYTF | TGTGCCAGCAGCTTAGCGGGGCGTAAACCCTACACCTTC
- | TRBJ1-5 | TRBV10-3 | - | 15 | CAISESVTVNQPQHF | TGTGCCATCAGTGAGTCGGTAACAGTCAATCAGCCCCAGCATTTT
- | TRBJ2-7 | TRBV30 | - | 14 | CAWSVKGPAYEQYF | TGTGCCTGGAGTGTAAAAGGGCCTGCCTACGAGCAGTACTTC
- | TRBJ2-1 | TRBV3-1 | - | 15 | CASSQVADSYNEQFF | TGTGCCAGCAGCCAAGTTGCCGATTCCTACAATGAGCAGTTCTTC
- | TRBJ2-1 | TRBV6-2/TRBV6-3 | - | 17 | CASSYVGLARTYNEQFF | TGTGCCAGCAGTTACGTCGGGCTAGCGCGGACCTACAATGAGCAGTTCTTC
- | TRBJ1-1 | TRBV12-3/TRBV12-4 | - | 15 | CASSSFRDPHFEAFF | TGTGCCAGCAGCTCCTTCCGGGACCCCCATTTTGAAGCTTTCTTT
- | TRBJ1-1 | TRBV20-1 | - | 13 | CSARNTGSTEAFF | TGCAGTGCTAGAAATACAGGGTCCACTGAAGCTTTCTTT
- | TRBJ2-5 | TRBV27 | - | 12 | CASGPPLATQYF | TGTGCCAGCGGCCCCCCGCTTGCGACCCAGTACTTC
once | TRBJ1-4 | TRBV5-1 | - | 15 | CASSVGHGDSEKLFF | TGCGCCAGCAGCGTGGGACATGGCGACTCTGAAAAACTGTTTTTT
- | TRBJ2-5 | TRBV9 | - | 16 | CASSVGLGEVQETQYF | TGTGCCAGCAGCGTAGGGCTGGGGGAGGTACAAGAGACCCAGTACTTC
few | TRBJ2-7 | TRBV5-1 | TRBD2 | 16 | CASSLGLAGGKYEQYF | TGCGCCAGCAGCTTGGGACTAGCGGGAGGGAAGTACGAGCAGTACTTC
- | TRBJ2-7 | TRBV10-3 | - | 12 | CASWDTAYEQYF | TGTGCCAGCTGGGACACAGCCTACGAGCAGTACTTC
- | TRBJ1-6 | TRBV6-1 | - | 16 | CASRRGSNSYNSPLHF | TGTGCCAGCAGGAGGGGATCGAACTCCTATAATTCACCCCTCCACTTT
- | TRBJ1-3 | TRBV20-1 | - | 13 | CSARDRAGNTIYF | TGCAGTGCTAGAGACAGGGCGGGAAACACCATATATTTT
- | TRBJ2-7 | TRBV2 | TRBD1 | 14 | CASSGDRYPYEQYF | TGTGCCAGCAGTGGGGACAGGTACCCCTACGAGCAGTACTTC
- | TRBJ2-7 | TRBV6-5 | TRBD1 | 21 | CASSYASPGQGALKNSYEQYF | TGTGCCAGCAGTTACGCATCCCCGGGACAGGGGGCGTTAAAGAATTCCTACGAGCAGTACTTC
- | TRBJ2-6 | TRBV14 | - | 16 | CASSPFGVSGANVLTF | TGTGCCAGCAGCCCATTCGGGGTCTCTGGGGCCAACGTCCTGACTTTC
- | TRBJ1-6 | TRBV5-1 | - | 13 | CASPGPRDSPLHF | TGCGCCAGCCCCGGACCCCGTGATTCACCCCTCCACTTT
- | TRBJ1-6 | TRBV2 | - | 14 | CASRPTRWNSPLHF | TGTGCCAGCAGGCCCACGAGGTGGAATTCACCCCTCCACTTT
- | TRBJ1-1 | TRBV5-1 | - | 16 | CASPARGGGGNREAFF | TGCGCCAGCCCGGCGAGAGGTGGGGGAGGGAACAGGGAAGCTTTCTTT
- | TRBJ2-7 | TRBV28 | - | 15 | CATEVRDSHSYEQYF | TGTGCCACCGAAGTCCGGGACTCCCACTCCTACGAGCAGTACTTC
- | TRBJ2-1 | TRBV25-1 | TRBD2 | 17 | CASSELLAGVSYNEQFF | TGTGCCAGCAGTGAATTACTAGCGGGAGTCTCCTACAATGAGCAGTTCTTC
- | TRBJ2-1 | TRBV20-1 | - | 15 | CSARNADESYNEQFF | TGCAGTGCCCGAAATGCAGACGAATCTTACAATGAGCAGTTCTTC
few | TRBJ2-7 | TRBV30 | TRBD1 | 14 | CAWSALGTAYEQYF | TGTGCCTGGAGTGCACTCGGGACAGCCTACGAGCAGTACTTC
- | TRBJ2-5 | TRBV7-6 | - | 15 | CASSFTPVVGETQYF | TGTGCCAGCAGCTTTACCCCGGTGGTGGGGGAGACCCAGTACTTC
- | TRBJ2-7 | TRBV2 | - | 12 | CASSDEPYEQYF | TGTGCCAGCAGTGATGAGCCCTACGAGCAGTACTTC
- | TRBJ1-5 | TRBV3-1 | TRBD1 | 15 | CASSQDRGQGQPQHF | TGTGCCAGCAGCCAGGACAGGGGGCAGGGTCAGCCCCAGCATTTT
- | TRBJ2-2 | TRBV13 | - | 16 | CASSPRDPEGTGELFF | TGTGCCAGCAGCCCCAGGGACCCGGAGGGGACCGGGGAGCTGTTTTTT
- | TRBJ2-1 | TRBV27 | - | 17 | CASSLSRSWALYNEQFF | TGTGCCAGCAGTTTATCGAGGAGTTGGGCACTCTACAATGAGCAGTTCTTC
- | TRBJ2-7 | TRBV20-1 | TRBD1 | 15 | CSAHTGTGINYEQYF | TGCAGTGCTCATACCGGGACAGGGATCAACTACGAGCAGTACTTC